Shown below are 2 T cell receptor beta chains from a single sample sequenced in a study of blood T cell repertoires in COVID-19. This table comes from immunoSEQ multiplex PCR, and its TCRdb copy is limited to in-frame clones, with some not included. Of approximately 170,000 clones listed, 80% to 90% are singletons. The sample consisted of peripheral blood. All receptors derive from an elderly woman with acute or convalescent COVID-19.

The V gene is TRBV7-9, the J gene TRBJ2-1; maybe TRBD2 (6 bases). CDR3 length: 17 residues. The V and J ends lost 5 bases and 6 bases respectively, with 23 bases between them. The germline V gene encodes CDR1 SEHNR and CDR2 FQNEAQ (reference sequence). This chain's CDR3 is CASSPYGRFAPGNEQFF. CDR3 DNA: TGTGCCAGCAGCCCCTACGGGAGATTTGCTCCGGGCAATGAGCAGTTCTTC.

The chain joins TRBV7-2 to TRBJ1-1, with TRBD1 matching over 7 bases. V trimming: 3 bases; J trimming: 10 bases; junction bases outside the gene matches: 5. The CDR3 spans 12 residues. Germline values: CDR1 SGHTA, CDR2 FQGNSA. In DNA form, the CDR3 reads TGTGCCAGCAGCTTTCAGACAGGGTTAGCTTTCTTT. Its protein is CASSFQTGLAFF.